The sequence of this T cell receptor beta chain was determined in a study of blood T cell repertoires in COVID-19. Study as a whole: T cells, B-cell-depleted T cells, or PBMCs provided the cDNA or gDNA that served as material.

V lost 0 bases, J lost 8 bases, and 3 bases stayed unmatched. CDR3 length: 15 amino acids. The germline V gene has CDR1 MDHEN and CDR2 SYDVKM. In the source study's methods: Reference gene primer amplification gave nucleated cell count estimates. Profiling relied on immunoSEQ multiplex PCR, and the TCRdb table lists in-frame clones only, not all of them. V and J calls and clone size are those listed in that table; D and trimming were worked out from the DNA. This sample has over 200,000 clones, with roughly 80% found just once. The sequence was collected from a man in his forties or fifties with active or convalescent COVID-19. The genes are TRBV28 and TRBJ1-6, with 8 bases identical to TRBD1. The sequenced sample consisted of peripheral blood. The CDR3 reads CASSLWTQGDSPLHF. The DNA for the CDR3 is TGTGCCAGCAGTTTATGGACACAGGGGGATTCACCCCTCCACTTT.